This T cell receptor beta chain stems from a study of OX40 agonist ivuxolimab in advanced cancers. The study's findings and limits: Some nonresponders likewise displayed low normalized T-cell clonal expansion. Clonal expansion from baseline to week 6 occurred in both CD4+ and CD8+ T cells.

The V and J ends lost 6 bases and 0 bases respectively, with 14 bases between them. This CDR3 has 15 residues. CDR1 is SGHRS and CDR2 is YFSETQ in the germline V gene. A remark on this clone: The antigen is not known.

TCRdb's copy holds only in-frame clones and misses some; the assay was immunoSEQ multiplex PCR. The repertoire holds some 62,000 clones, with approximately 80% as singletons. The V gene is TRBV5-1, the J gene TRBJ2-3; D gene unclear. The sample in question was CD4+ or CD8+ T cells sorted from blood, obtained in a trial of the OX40 agonist ivuxolimab. The sequence was collected from an adult with an advanced solid tumor such as melanoma, head and neck, liver or kidney cancer. For the CDR3, the DNA is TGCGCCAGCAACCCCCTTGCGGCTAGCACAGATACGCAGTATTTT. Its translation is CASNPLAASTDTQYF.